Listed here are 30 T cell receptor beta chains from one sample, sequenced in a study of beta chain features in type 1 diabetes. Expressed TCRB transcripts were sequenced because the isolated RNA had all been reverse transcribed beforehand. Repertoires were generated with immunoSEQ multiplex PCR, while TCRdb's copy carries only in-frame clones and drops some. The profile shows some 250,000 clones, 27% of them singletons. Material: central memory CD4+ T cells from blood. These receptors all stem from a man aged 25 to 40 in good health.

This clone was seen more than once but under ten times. The CDR3 nucleotides are TGTGCCAGATCCGGAATTAACTATGGCTACACCTTC. Protein sequence: CARSGINYGYTF. V usage is TRBV19 and J usage is TRBJ1-2; no reliable D call. The germline V and J ends were trimmed by 9 bases and 1 base, with 9 bases remaining between them. Looked up from germline, CDR1 is LNHDA and CDR2 is SQIVND (reference sequence). The CDR3 is 12 amino acids.

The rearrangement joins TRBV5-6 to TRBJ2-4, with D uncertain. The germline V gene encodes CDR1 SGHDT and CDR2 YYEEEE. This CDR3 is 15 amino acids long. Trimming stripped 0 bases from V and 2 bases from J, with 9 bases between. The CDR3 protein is CASSLEGLPKNIQYF. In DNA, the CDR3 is TGTGCCAGCAGCTTGGAGGGTCTGCCCAAAAACATTCAGTACTTC.

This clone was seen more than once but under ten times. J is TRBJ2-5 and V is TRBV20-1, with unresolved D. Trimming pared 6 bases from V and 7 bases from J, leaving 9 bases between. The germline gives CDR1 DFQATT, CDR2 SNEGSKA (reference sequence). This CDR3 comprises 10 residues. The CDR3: CSASLGTQYF. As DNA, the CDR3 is TGCAGTGCATCTCTCGGGACCCAGTACTTC.

CDR3 protein: CASSLGLMADTQYF. CDR3 bases: TGCGCCAGCAGCCTCGGACTCATGGCAGATACGCAGTATTTT. The chain carries TRBV5-1 and TRBJ2-3; maybe TRBD2 (5 bases). Deletions cut 4 bases from V and 4 bases from J, with 13 bases between. The V gene's germline CDR1 is SGHRS and CDR2 YFSETQ. The CDR3 is 14 residues long.

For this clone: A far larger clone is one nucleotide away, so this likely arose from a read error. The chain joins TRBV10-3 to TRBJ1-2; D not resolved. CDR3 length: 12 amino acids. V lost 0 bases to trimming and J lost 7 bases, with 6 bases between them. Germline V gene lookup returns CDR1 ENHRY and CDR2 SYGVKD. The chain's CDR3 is CAISESAFGYTF. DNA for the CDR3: TGTGCCATCAGTGAGTCAGCCTTTGGCTACACCTTC.

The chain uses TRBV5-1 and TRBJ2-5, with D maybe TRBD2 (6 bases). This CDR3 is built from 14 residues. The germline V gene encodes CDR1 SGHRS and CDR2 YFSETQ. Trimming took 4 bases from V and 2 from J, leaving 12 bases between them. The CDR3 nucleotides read TGCGCCAGCAGCCACGCGGGGCCTCAAGAGACCCAGTACTTC. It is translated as CASSHAGPQETQYF.

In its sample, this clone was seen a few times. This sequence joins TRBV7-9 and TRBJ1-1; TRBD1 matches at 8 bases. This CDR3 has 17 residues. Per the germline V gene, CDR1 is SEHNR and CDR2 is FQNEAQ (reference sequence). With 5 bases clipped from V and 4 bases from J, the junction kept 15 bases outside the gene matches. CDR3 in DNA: TGTGCCAGCAGCGCCGGACAGGGACGTACAGGGGGCACTGAAGCTTTCTTT. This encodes CASSAGQGRTGGTEAFF.

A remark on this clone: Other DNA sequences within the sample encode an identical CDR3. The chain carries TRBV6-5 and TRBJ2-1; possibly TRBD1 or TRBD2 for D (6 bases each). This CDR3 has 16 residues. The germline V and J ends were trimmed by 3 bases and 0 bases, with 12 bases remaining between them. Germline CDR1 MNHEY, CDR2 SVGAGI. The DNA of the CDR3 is TGTGCCAGCAGTTATTCGGGGGCGAGCTCCTACAATGAGCAGTTCTTC. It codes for CASSYSGASSYNEQFF.

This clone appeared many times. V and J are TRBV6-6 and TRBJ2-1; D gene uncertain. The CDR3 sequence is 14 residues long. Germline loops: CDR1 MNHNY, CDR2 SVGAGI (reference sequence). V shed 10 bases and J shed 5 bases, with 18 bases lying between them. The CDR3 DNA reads TGTGCCACGTCCTGGGCCGCCTTGAACAATGAGCAGTTCTTC. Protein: CATSWAALNNEQFF.

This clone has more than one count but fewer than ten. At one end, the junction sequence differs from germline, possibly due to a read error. The CDR3 here is CASSLATGSYNEQFF. The CDR3 DNA is TGTGCCAGCAGCCTAGCGACTGGCTCCTACAATGAGCAGTTCTTC. This rearrangement joins TRBV7-2 to TRBJ2-1; perhaps TRBD2 as D (6 bases). The CDR3 contains 15 residues. Germline V gene sequence: CDR1 SGHTA, CDR2 FQGNSA.

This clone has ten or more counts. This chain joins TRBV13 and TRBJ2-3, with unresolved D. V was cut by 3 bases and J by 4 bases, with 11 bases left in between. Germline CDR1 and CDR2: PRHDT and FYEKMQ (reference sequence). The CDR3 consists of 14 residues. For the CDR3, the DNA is TGTGCCAGCAGCTTCCTATCGGCCCCAGATACGCAGTATTTT. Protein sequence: CASSFLSAPDTQYF.

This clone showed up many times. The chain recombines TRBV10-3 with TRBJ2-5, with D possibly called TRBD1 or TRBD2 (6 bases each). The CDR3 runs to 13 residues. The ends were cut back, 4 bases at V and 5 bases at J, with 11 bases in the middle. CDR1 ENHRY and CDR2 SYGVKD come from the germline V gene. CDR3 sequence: CAISVGAGETQYF. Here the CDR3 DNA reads TGTGCCATCAGTGTGGGGGCGGGGGAGACCCAGTACTTC.

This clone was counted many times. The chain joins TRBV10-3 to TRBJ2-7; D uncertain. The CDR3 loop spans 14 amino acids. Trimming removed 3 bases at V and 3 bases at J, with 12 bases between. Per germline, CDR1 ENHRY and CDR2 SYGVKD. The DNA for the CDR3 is TGTGCCATCAGTGAAGGGTGGGGAAACTACGAGCAGTACTTC. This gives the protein CAISEGWGNYEQYF.

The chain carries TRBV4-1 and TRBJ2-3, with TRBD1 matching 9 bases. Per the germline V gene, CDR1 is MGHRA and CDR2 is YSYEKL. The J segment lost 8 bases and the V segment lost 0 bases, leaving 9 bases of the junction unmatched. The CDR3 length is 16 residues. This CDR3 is CASSQDLGQGLSTQYF. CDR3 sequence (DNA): TGCGCCAGCAGCCAAGATTTGGGACAGGGTTTGAGTACGCAGTATTTT.

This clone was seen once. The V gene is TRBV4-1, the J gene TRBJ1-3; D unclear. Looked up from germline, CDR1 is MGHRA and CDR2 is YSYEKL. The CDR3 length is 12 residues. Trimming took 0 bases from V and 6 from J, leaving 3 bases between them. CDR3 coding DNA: TGCGCCAGCAGCCAAGATCAAAACACCATATATTTT. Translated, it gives CASSQDQNTIYF.

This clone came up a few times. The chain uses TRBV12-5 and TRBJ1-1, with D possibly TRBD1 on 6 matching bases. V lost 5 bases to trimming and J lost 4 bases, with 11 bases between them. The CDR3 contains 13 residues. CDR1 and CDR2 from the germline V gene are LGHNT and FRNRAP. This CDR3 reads CASGVQGGTEAFF. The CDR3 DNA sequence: TGTGCTAGTGGTGTACAGGGCGGCACTGAAGCTTTCTTT.

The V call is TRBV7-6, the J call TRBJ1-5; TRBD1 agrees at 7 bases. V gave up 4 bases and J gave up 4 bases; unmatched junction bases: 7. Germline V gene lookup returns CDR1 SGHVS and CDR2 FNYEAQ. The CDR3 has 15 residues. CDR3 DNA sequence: TGTGCCAGCAGCTCCGAAGGGGGCAGAAATCAGCCCCAGCATTTT. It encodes CASSSEGGRNQPQHF.

CDR3: CAWSASYGYTF. In DNA, the CDR3 is TGTGCCTGGAGTGCTTCTTATGGCTACACCTTC. The gene calls are TRBV30 and TRBJ1-2; the D is unclear. The CDR3 totals 11 residues. Germline V gene sequence: CDR1 GTSNPN, CDR2 SVGIG (reference sequence). The V gene lost 1 base and the J gene lost 5 bases, with 5 bases spanning the gap.

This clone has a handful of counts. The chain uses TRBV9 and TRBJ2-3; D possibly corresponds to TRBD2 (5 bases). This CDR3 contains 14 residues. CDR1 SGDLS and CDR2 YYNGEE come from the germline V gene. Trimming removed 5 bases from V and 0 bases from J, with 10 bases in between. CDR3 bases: TGTGCCAGCAGTGGACTCGCGAGCACAGATACGCAGTATTTT. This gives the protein CASSGLASTDTQYF.

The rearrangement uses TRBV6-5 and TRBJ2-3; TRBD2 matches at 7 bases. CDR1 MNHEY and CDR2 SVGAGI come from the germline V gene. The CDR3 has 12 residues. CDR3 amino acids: CVSTSATDTQYF. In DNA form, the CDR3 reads TGTGTCAGTACTAGCGCCACAGATACGCAGTATTTT.

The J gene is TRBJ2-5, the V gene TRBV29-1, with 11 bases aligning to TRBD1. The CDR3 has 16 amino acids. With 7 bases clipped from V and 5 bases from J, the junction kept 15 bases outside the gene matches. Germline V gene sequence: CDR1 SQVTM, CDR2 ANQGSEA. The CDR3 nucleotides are TGCAGCGCCTCTCCGGGACAGGGGGTTTACACGGAGACCCAGTACTTC. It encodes CSASPGQGVYTETQYF.

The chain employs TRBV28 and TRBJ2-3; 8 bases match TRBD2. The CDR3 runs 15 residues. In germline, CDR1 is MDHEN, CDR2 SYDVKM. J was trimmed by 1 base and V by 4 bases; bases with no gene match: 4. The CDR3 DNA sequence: TGTGCCAGCAGTTCCTTAGCGGGGCGCACAGATACGCAGTATTTT. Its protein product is CASSSLAGRTDTQYF.

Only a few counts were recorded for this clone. The CDR3 nucleotides read TGTGCCAGCAGCTCTAGCCCCCACAGGGCGAATGAGCAGTTCTTC. It specifies CASSSSPHRANEQFF. This chain uses TRBV7-6 with TRBJ2-1; perhaps TRBD1 as D (6 bases). Germline V gene lookup returns CDR1 SGHVS and CDR2 FNYEAQ. With 4 bases removed from V and 7 bases from J, the gap between germline ends came to 17 bases. This CDR3 region has 15 residues.

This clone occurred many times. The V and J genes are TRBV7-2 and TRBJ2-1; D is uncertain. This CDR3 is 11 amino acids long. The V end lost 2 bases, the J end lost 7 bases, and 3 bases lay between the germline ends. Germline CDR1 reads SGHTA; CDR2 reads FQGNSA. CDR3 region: CASSLMNEQFF. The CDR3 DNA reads TGTGCCAGCAGCTTAATGAATGAGCAGTTCTTC.

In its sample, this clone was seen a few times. CDR3 region: CASSRRTGGHEQYF. DNA of the CDR3: TGTGCCAGCAGCCGACGGACAGGGGGCCACGAGCAGTACTTC. The chain couples TRBV14 to TRBJ2-7; TRBD1 matches 11 bases. Looked up from germline, CDR1 is SGHDN and CDR2 is FVKESK. Germline trimming cut 4 bases from V and 5 bases from J; bases unmatched to any gene: 4. CDR3 length equals 14 residues.

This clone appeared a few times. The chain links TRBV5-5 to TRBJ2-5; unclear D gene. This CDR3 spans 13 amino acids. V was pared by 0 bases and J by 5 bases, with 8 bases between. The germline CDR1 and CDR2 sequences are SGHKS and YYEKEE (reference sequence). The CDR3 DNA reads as TGTGCCAGCAGCTTGGGGTTTGACGAGACCCAGTACTTC. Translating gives CASSLGFDETQYF.

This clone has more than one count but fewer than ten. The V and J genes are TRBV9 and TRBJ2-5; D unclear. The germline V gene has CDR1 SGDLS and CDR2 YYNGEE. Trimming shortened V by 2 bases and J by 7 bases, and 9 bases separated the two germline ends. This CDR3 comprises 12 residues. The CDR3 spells CASSVNLGTQYF. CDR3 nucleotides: TGTGCCAGCAGCGTTAACCTTGGGACCCAGTACTTC.

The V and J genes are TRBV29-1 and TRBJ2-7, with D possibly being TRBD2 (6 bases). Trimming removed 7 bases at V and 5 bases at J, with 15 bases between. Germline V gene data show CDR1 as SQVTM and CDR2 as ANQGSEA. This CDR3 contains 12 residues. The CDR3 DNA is TGCAGCGGGGGAGGTGGGGTCCACGAGCAGTACTTC. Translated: CSGGGGVHEQYF.

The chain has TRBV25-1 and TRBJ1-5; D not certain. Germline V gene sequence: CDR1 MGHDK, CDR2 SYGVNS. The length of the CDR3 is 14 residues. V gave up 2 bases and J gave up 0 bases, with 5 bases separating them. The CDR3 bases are TGTGCCAGCAGTGAAGGCGATAGCAATCAGCCCCAGCATTTT. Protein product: CASSEGDSNQPQHF.

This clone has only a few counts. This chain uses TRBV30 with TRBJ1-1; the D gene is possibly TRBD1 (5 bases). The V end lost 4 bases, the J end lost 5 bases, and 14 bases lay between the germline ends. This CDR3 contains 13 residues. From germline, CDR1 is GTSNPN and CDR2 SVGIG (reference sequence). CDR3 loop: CAWTLQVSTEAFF. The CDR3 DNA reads TGTGCCTGGACACTACAGGTCAGTACTGAAGCTTTCTTT.